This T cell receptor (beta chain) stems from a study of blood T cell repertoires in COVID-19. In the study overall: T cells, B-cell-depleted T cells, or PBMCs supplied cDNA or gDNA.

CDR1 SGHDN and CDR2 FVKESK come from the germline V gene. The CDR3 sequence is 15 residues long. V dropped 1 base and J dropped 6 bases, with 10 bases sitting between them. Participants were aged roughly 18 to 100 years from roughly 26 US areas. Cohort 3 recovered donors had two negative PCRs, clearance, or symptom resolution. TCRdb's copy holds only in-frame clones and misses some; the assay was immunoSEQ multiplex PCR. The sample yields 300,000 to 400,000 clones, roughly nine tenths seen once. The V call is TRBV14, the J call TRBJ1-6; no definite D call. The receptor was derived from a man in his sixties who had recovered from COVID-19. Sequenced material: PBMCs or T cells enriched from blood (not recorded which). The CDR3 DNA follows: TGTGCCAGCAGCCAAGTTACTCCTTTTAATTCACCCCTCCACTTT. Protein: CASSQVTPFNSPLHF. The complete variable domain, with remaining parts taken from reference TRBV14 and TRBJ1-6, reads EAGVTQFPSHSVIEKGQTVTLRCDPISGHDNLYWYRRVMGKEIKFLLHFVKESKQDESGMPNNRFLAERTGGTYSTLKVQPAELEDSGVYFCASSQVTPFNSPLHFGNGTRLTVT.